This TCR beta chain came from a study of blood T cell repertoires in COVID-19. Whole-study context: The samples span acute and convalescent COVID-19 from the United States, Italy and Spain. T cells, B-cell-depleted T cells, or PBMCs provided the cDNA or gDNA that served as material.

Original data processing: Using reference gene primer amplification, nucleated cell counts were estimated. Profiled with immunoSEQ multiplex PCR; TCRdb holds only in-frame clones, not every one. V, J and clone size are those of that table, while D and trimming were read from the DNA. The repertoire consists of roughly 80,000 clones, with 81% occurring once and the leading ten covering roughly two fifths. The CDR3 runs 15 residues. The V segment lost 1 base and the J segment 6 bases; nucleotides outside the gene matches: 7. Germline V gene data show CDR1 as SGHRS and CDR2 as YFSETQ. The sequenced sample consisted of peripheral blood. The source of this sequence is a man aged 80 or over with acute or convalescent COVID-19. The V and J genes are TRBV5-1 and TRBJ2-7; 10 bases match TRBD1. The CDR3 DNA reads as TGCGCCAGCAGCTTGAGAGAGGGGACAGGGGCCGAGCAGTACTTC. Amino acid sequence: CASSLREGTGAEQYF.